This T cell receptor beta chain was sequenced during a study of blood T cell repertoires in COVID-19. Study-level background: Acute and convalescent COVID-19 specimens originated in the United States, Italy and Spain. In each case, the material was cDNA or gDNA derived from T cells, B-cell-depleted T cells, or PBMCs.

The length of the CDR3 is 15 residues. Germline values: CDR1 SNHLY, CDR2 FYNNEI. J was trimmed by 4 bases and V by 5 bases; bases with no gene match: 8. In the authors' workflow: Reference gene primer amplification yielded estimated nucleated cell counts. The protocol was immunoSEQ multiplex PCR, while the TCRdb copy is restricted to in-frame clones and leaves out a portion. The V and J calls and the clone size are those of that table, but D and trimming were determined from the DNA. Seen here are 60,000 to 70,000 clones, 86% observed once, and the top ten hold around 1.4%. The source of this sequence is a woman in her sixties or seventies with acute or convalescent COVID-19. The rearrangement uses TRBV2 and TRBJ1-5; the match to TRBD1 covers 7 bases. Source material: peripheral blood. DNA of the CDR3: TGTGCCAGCAGTTCGCAAACAGGGGTAAATCAGCCCCAGCATTTT. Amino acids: CASSSQTGVNQPQHF.